The 8 T cell receptor beta chains presented below share a single source sample, sequenced in a study of T cell responses to AZD1222 COVID-19 vaccine. The table came from immunoSEQ multiplex PCR; TCRdb's copy has only in-frame clones and leaves some out. The table includes about 110,000 clones, more than 85% detected once. Source: peripheral blood, taken on day 0 of AZD1222 vaccination. The source of these receptors is an adult in good health.

The chain is built from TRBV28 and TRBJ1-5; 8 positions agree with TRBD1. The CDR3 is made up of 15 amino acids. Trimming removed 4 bases from V and 10 bases from J; junction bases left unmatched: 12. Germline CDR1 is MDHEN and CDR2 is SYDVKM. CDR3 in DNA: TGTGCCAGCAGTTCGGTCAGGGGGCTAATTGGCCCCCAGCATTTT. Its protein product is CASSSVRGLIGPQHF.

The table lists this clone with a count of one. V is TRBV4-3 and J is TRBJ1-6, with D perhaps matching TRBD1 (5 bases). The length of the CDR3 is 17 residues. V was shortened by 1 base and J by 7 bases, with 17 bases between the two germline ends. Germline V lookup: CDR1 LGHNA, CDR2 YSLEER. Here the CDR3 reads CASSQASGGGQNSPLHF. The CDR3 nucleotides are TGCGCCAGCAGCCAAGCGTCGGGGGGGGGTCAGAATTCACCCCTCCACTTT.

The genes are TRBV27 and TRBJ1-5; TRBD1 matches at 8 bases. Trimming at V came to 6 bases and at J to 5 bases, leaving 6 bases not matched to a gene. Germline V CDR1 and CDR2: MNHEY, SMNVEV (reference sequence). The CDR3 contains 14 residues. Here the CDR3 reads CASSPGQGHQPQHF. In nucleotides, the CDR3 is TGTGCCAGCAGCCCCGGACAGGGTCATCAGCCCCAGCATTTT.

The sample holds a few counts of this clone. The gene calls are TRBV29-1 and TRBJ1-1; D perhaps matches TRBD1 (6 bases). Germline V lookup: CDR1 SQVTM, CDR2 ANQGSEA. The CDR3 runs to 12 residues. V shed 7 bases and J shed 3 bases, with 12 bases lying between them. CDR3: CSGYRDYTEAFF. As DNA, the CDR3 is TGCAGCGGGTACAGGGACTACACTGAAGCTTTCTTT.

V is TRBV6-2 or TRBV6-3 and J is TRBJ2-2; D gene uncertain. With 7 bases removed from V and 3 bases from J, the gap between germline ends came to 6 bases. In germline, CDR1 is MNHEY, CDR2 SVGEGT. There are 12 residues in the CDR3. DNA of the CDR3: TGTGCCAGCACCCCGTACACCGGGGAGCTGTTTTTT. This encodes CASTPYTGELFF.

V gene TRBV2 combines with J gene TRBJ2-4; D is uncertain. CDR3 length: 13 residues. Germline V gene lookup returns CDR1 SNHLY and CDR2 FYNNEI. V was shortened by 6 bases and J by 0 bases, with 6 bases between the two germline ends. CDR3 nucleotides: TGTGCCAGCAGCCCAATAGCCAAAAACATTCAGTACTTC. Protein product: CASSPIAKNIQYF.

The chain is built from TRBV28 and TRBJ1-5; D gene uncertain. V lost 8 bases and J 2 bases, leaving 7 bases between the germline ends. This CDR3 has 12 residues. Germline-derived CDR1 and CDR2 are MDHEN and SYDVKM. The CDR3 loop reads CASREGNQPQHF. For the CDR3, the DNA is TGTGCCAGCCGGGAGGGCAATCAGCCCCAGCATTTT.

V usage is TRBV20-1 and J usage is TRBJ1-2; D unclear. Germline CDR1 is DFQATT and CDR2 is SNEGSKA (reference sequence). The CDR3 sequence is 13 residues long. The ends were cut back, 3 bases at V and 7 bases at J, with 15 bases in the middle. For the CDR3, the DNA is TGCAGTGCTAGTTGGAGCAGCGTTGGTGGCTACACCTTC. It translates to CSASWSSVGGYTF.